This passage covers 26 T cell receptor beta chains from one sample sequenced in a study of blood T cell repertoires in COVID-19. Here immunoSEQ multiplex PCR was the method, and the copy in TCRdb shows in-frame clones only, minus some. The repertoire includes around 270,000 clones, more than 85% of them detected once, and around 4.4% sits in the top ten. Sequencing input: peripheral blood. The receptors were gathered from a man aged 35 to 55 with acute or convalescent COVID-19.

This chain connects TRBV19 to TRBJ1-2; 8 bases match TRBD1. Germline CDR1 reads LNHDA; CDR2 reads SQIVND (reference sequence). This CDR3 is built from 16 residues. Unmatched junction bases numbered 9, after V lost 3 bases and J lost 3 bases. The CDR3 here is CASSMNRQGTDYGYTF. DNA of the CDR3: TGTGCCAGTAGTATGAATCGACAGGGGACGGACTATGGCTACACCTTC.

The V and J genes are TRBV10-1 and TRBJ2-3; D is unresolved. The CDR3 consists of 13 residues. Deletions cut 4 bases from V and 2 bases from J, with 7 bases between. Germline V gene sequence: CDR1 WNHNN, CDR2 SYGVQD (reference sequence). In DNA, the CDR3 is TGCGCCAGCAGTGGGCACCTCACAGATACGCAGTATTTT. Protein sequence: CASSGHLTDTQYF.

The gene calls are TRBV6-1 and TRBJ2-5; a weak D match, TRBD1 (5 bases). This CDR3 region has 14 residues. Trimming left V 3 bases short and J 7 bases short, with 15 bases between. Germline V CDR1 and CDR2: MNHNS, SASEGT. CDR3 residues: CASSEDILAGTQYF. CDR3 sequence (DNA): TGTGCCAGCAGTGAGGACATATTAGCTGGGACCCAGTACTTC.

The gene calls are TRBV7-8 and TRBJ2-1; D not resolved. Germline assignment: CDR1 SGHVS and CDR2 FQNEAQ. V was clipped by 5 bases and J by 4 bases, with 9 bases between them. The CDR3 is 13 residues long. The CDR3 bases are TGTGCCAGCAGCCTCGAACTATACAATGAGCAGTTCTTC. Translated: CASSLELYNEQFF.

CDR3 in amino acids: CASSSLKGARNYGYTF. The CDR3 region has the DNA TGTGCCAGCAGCTCGCTCAAGGGGGCGCGAAACTATGGCTACACCTTC. The J gene is TRBJ1-2, the V gene TRBV11-2; TRBD1 aligns across 7 bases. V shed 4 bases and J 2 bases; nucleotides not matched to a gene: 10. This CDR3 has 16 residues. Germline V lookup: CDR1 SGHAT, CDR2 FQNNGV.

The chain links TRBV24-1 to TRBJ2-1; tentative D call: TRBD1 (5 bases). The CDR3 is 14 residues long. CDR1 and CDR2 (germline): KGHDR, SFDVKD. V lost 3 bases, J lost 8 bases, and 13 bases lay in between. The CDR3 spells CATSDLDSPDEQFF. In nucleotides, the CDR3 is TGTGCCACCAGTGATCTCGACAGCCCGGATGAGCAGTTCTTC.

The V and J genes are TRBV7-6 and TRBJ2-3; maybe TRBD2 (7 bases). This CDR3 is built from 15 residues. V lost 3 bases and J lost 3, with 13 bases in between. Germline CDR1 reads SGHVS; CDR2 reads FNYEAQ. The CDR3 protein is CASSLSRGATDTQYF. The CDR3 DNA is TGTGCCAGCAGCTTGTCTCGGGGGGCGACAGATACGCAGTATTTT.

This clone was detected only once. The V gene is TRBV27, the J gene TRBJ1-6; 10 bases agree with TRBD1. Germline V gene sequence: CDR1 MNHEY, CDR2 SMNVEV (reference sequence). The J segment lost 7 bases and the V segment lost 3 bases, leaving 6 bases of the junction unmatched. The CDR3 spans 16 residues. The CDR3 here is CASSFDRGPLNSPLHF. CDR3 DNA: TGTGCCAGCAGTTTCGACAGGGGGCCCCTAAATTCACCCCTCCACTTT.

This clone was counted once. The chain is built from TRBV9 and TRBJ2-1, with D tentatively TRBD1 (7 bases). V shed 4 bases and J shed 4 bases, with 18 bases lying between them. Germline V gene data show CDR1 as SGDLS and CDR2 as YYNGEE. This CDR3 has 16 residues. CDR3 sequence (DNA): TGTGCCAGCAGCTCACAGGGGACTCTCCAATACAATGAGCAGTTCTTC. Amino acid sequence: CASSSQGTLQYNEQFF. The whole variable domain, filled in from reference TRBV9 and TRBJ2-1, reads DSGVTQTPKHLITATGQRVTLRCSPRSGDLSVYWYQQSLDQGLQFLIQYYNGEERAKGNILERFSAQQFPDLHSELNLSSLELGDSALYFCASSSQGTLQYNEQFFGPGTRLTVL.

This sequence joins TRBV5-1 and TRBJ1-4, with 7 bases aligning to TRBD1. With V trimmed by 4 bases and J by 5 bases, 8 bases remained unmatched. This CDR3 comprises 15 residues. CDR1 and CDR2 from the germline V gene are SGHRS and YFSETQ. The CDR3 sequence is CASSLQGQPNEKLFF. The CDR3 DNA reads TGCGCCAGCAGCCTCCAGGGACAGCCGAATGAAAAACTGTTTTTT.

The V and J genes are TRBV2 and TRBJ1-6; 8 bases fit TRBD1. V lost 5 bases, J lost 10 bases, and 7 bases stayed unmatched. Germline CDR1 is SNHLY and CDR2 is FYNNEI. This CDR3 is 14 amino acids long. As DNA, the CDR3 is TGTGCCAGCAGTACAGGGGGACGAGGGTCACCCCTCCACTTT. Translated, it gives CASSTGGRGSPLHF.

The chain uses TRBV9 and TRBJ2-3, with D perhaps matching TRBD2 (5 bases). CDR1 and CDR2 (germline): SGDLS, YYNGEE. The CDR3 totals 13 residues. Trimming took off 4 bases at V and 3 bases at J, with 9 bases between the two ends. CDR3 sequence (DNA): TGTGCCAGCAGCCGTCGAGGGACAGATACGCAGTATTTT. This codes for CASSRRGTDTQYF.

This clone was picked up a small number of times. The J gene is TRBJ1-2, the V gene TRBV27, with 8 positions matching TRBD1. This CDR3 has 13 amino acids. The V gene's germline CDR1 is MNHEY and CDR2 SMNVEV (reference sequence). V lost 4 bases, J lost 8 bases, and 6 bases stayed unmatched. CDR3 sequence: CASSSEDRDGYTF. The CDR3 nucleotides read TGTGCCAGCAGTTCTGAGGACAGGGACGGCTACACCTTC.

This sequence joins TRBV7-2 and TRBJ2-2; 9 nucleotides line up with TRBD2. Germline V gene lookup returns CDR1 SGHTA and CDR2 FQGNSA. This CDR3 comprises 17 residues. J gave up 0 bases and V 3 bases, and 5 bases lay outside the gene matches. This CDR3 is CASSLASGAPNTGELFF. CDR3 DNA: TGTGCCAGCAGCTTGGCTAGCGGGGCTCCGAACACCGGGGAGCTGTTTTTT.

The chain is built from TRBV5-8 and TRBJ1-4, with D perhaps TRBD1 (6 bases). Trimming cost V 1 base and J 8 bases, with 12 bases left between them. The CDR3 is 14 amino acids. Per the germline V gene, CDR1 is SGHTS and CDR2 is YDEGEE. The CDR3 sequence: CASSLLQGGEKLFF. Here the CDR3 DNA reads TGTGCCAGCAGCTTGTTACAGGGAGGGGAAAAACTGTTTTTT. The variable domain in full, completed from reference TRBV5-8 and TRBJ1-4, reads EAGVTQSPTHLIKTRGQQATLRCSPISGHTSVYWYQQALGLGLQFLLWYDEGEERNRGNFPPRFSGRQFPNYSSELNVNALELEDSALYLCASSLLQGGEKLFFGSGTQLSVL.

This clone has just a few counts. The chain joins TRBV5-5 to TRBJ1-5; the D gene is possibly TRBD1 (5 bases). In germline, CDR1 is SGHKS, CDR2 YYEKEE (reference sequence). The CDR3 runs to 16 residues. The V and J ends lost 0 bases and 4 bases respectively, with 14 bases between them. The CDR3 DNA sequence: TGTGCCAGCAGCTTGGGGGTTGGGGCGTTGAATCAGCCCCAGCATTTT. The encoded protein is CASSLGVGALNQPQHF. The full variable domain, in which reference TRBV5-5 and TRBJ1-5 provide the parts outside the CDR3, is DAGVTQSPTHLIKTRGQQVTLRCSPISGHKSVSWYQQVLGQGPQFIFQYYEKEERGRGNFPDRFSARQFPNYSSELNVNALLLGDSALYLCASSLGVGALNQPQHFGDGTRLSIL.

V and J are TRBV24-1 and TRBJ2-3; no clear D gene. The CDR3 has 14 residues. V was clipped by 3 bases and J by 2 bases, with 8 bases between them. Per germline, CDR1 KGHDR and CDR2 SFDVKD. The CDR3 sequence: CATSDHGFTDTQYF. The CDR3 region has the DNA TGTGCCACCAGTGATCACGGGTTCACAGATACGCAGTATTTT.

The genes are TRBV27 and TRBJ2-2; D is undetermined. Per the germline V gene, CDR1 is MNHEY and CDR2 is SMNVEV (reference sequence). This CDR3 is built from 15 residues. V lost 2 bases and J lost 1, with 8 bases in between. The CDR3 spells CASSLGQWNTGELFF. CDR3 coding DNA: TGTGCCAGCAGTTTAGGGCAATGGAACACCGGGGAGCTGTTTTTT.

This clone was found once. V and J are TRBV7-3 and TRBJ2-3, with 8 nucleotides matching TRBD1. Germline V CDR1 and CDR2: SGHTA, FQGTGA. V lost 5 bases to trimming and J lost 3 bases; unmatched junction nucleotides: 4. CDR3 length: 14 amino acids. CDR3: CASSPGTGTDTQYF. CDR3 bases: TGTGCCAGCAGCCCCGGGACAGGAACAGATACGCAGTATTTT.

CDR3 loop: CASSEITGEKLFF. CDR3 DNA sequence: TGTGCCAGCAGTGAAATCACTGGTGAAAAACTGTTTTTT. The V and J genes are TRBV2 and TRBJ1-4; D uncertain. Trimming took 2 bases from V and 7 from J, leaving 8 bases between them. Looked up from germline, CDR1 is SNHLY and CDR2 is FYNNEI. CDR3 length equals 13 residues.

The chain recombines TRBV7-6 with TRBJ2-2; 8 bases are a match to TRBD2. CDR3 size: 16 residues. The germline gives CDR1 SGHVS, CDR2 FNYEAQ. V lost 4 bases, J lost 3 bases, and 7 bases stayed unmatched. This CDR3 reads CASSSSGLGDTGELFF. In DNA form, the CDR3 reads TGTGCCAGCAGCTCCTCGGGACTAGGAGACACCGGGGAGCTGTTTTTT.

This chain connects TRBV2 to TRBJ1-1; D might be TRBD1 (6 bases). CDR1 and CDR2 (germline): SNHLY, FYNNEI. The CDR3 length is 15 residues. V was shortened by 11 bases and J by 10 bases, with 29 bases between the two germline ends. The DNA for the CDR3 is TGTGCCGGGCGTAGGGATTGGACAGCCGGTGCGGGAGCTTTCTTT. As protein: CAGRRDWTAGAGAFF. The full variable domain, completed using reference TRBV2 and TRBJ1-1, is EPEVTQTPSHQVTQMGQEVILRCVPISNHLYFYWYRQILGQKVEFLVSFYNNEISEKSEIFDDQFSVERPDGSNFTLKIRSTKLEDSAMYFCAGRRDWTAGAGAFFGQGTRLTVV.

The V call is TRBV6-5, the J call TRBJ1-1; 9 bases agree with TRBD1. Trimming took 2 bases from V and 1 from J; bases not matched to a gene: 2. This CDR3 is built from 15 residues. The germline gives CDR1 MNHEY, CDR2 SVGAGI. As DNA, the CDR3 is TGTGCCAGCAGTTACCTACAGGGGGCGAACACTGAAGCTTTCTTT. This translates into CASSYLQGANTEAFF.

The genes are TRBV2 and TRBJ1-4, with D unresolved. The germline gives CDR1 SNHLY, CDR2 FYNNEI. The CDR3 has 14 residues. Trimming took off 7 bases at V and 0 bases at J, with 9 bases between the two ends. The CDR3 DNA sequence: TGTGCCAGCAAGAGGACTCCAACTAATGAAAAACTGTTTTTT. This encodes CASKRTPTNEKLFF.

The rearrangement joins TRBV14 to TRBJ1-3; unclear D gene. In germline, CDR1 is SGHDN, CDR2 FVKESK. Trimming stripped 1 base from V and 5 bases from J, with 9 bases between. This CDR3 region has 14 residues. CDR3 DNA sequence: TGTGCCAGCAGCCAAGCATCACTCCGAAACACCATATATTTT. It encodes CASSQASLRNTIYF.

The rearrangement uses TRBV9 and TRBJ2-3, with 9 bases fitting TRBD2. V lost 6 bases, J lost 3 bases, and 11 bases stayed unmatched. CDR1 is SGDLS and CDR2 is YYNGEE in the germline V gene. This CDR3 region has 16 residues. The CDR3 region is CASNPGLADFTDTQYF. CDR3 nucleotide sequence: TGTGCCAGCAACCCGGGACTAGCAGACTTTACAGATACGCAGTATTTT.